The next 25 T cell receptor beta chains were all read from a single sample in a study of blood T cell repertoires in COVID-19. The assay was immunoSEQ multiplex PCR, and TCRdb's table has in-frame clones only and misses some. The table records under 300,000 clones, 65% to 90% of them present only once. Sequenced: peripheral blood. The receptors here all came from a woman aged 80 or over with active or convalescent COVID-19.

The genes are TRBV6-5 and TRBJ2-5, with D possibly TRBD2 on 5 matching bases. Trimming took 6 bases from V and 2 from J, leaving 13 bases between them. The germline gives CDR1 MNHEY, CDR2 SVGAGI. This CDR3 contains 14 residues. CDR3 protein: CASSILGLQETQYF. The CDR3 DNA reads TGTGCCAGCAGCATATTAGGACTTCAAGAGACCCAGTACTTC.

The chain combines TRBV10-2 with TRBJ2-7; 9 bases line up with TRBD1. Trimming cost V 10 bases and J 3 bases; bases outside gene matches: 7. The V gene's germline CDR1 is WSHSY and CDR2 SAAADI. The CDR3 is 13 residues long. In nucleotides, the CDR3 is TGCGCCACCGGGACAGGGAGTCGCTACGAGCAGTACTTC. Translating gives CATGTGSRYEQYF.

This chain connects TRBV6-6 to TRBJ1-1, with D maybe TRBD1 (5 bases). Germline values: CDR1 MNHNY, CDR2 SVGAGI (reference sequence). V dropped 5 bases and J dropped 5 bases, with 18 bases sitting between them. The CDR3 spans 15 residues. The CDR3 sequence: CASSGTGQSVTEAFF. The CDR3 nucleotides are TGTGCCAGCAGTGGAACAGGACAATCTGTAACTGAAGCTTTCTTT.

The rearrangement uses TRBV7-2 and TRBJ2-5, with 7 bases that match TRBD2. V dropped 5 bases and J dropped 5; count of bases not matched to a gene: 11. This CDR3 has 15 residues. Per germline, CDR1 SGHTA and CDR2 FQGNSA. The CDR3 bases are TGTGCCAGCAGCCGTCCGCCTAGGGAGGGGGAGACCCAGTACTTC. Amino acid sequence: CASSRPPREGETQYF.

The V gene is TRBV10-3, the J gene TRBJ2-7; 14 bases map to TRBD2. Germline V lookup: CDR1 ENHRY, CDR2 SYGVKD. CDR3 length: 16 residues. The ends lost 6 bases at V and 6 bases at J; junction bases unmatched: 10. Written as DNA, the CDR3 is TGTGCCATCAGATACGGGACTAGCGGGAGCGTGAGCGAGCAGTACTTC. It specifies CAIRYGTSGSVSEQYF.

This chain connects TRBV2 to TRBJ1-5; 7 nucleotides align to TRBD1. This CDR3 is built from 15 residues. Unmatched junction bases numbered 9, after V lost 6 bases and J lost 4 bases. Germline V lookup: CDR1 SNHLY, CDR2 FYNNEI. The CDR3 reads CASRADRVRNQPQHF. The CDR3 DNA reads as TGTGCCAGCAGGGCCGACAGGGTGAGGAATCAGCCCCAGCATTTT.

The chain couples TRBV5-4 to TRBJ2-1, with 11 bases fitting TRBD2. The germline V gene encodes CDR1 SGHNT and CDR2 YYREEE (reference sequence). The CDR3 is 17 residues long. V lost 0 bases to trimming and J lost 6 bases; unmatched junction nucleotides: 8. CDR3 region: CASSLEISGRARNEQFF. In DNA, the CDR3 is TGTGCCAGCAGCTTGGAGATTAGCGGGAGGGCCCGCAATGAGCAGTTCTTC.

The chain recombines TRBV4-1 with TRBJ2-5; no reliable D call. Trimming stripped 1 base from V and 1 base from J, with 13 bases between. Germline CDR1 and CDR2: MGHRA and YSYEKL. This CDR3 contains 16 residues. The CDR3, as DNA: TGCGCCAGCAGCCAAGGCCAGGCGAACCTCCAAGAGACCCAGTACTTC. Amino acids: CASSQGQANLQETQYF.

The V call is TRBV5-1, the J call TRBJ2-2; D may be TRBD1 (5 bases). V was trimmed by 5 bases and J by 0 bases, leaving 14 bases between them. This CDR3 has 16 residues. CDR1 is SGHRS, CDR2 YFSETQ, per germline. The CDR3 nucleotides read TGCGCCAGCAGTTCAACAGGTGCGGCGAACACCGGGGAGCTGTTTTTT. Translating gives CASSSTGAANTGELFF.

The CDR3 coding sequence is TGTGCCATCCAACAGGGGGTCTACACTGAAGCTTTCTTT. Encoded protein: CAIQQGVYTEAFF. The chain couples TRBV6-5 to TRBJ1-1, with TRBD1 matching 8 bases. Germline loops: CDR1 MNHEY, CDR2 SVGAGI. V lost 10 bases and J lost 3; bases outside the gene matches: 7. The CDR3 spans 13 residues.

The chain links TRBV24-1 to TRBJ1-4; D ambiguous. Trimming shortened V by 4 bases and J by 0 bases, and 23 bases separated the two germline ends. Germline-derived CDR1 and CDR2 are KGHDR and SFDVKD. CDR3 length: 20 amino acids. The CDR3 DNA reads TGTGCCACCAGTGACCCATTGACCCCAGGCGGGGATACAACTAATGAAAAACTGTTTTTT. This codes for CATSDPLTPGGDTTNEKLFF.

This chain uses TRBV28 with TRBJ1-2, with D perhaps TRBD1 (6 bases). The CDR3 loop spans 15 amino acids. Per the germline V gene, CDR1 is MDHEN and CDR2 is SYDVKM. V lost 2 bases to trimming and J lost 5 bases, with 15 bases between them. The CDR3 DNA sequence: TGTGCCAGCAGTTTACCCAGGGGCCGCGGGTATGGCTACACCTTC. Amino acid sequence: CASSLPRGRGYGYTF.

The gene calls are TRBV6-6 and TRBJ1-2; TRBD1 matches 7 bases. The germline gives CDR1 MNHNY, CDR2 SVGAGI (reference sequence). The CDR3 contains 16 residues. The V segment lost 2 bases and the J segment 2 bases; nucleotides outside the gene matches: 8. Here the CDR3 DNA reads TGTGCCAGCAGTTACGCGACAGGGTATGGAAACTATGGCTACACCTTC. Amino acids: CASSYATGYGNYGYTF.

V and J are TRBV4-2 and TRBJ2-3, with 8 bases matching TRBD2. The germline V gene has CDR1 LGHNA and CDR2 YNFKEQ. The CDR3 sequence is 16 residues long. After removal of 1 base from V and 1 base from J, the junction contained 4 bases not matched to a gene. The CDR3 is CASSQGAAGGTDTQYF. The CDR3 DNA reads as TGTGCCAGCAGCCAAGGGGCAGCGGGGGGCACAGATACGCAGTATTTT.

V gene TRBV4-2 combines with J gene TRBJ2-1; weak D call: TRBD2 (5 bases). Germline V gene lookup returns CDR1 LGHNA and CDR2 YNFKEQ. This CDR3 has 16 amino acids. V lost 0 bases, J lost 7 bases, and 16 bases lay in between. CDR3 sequence (DNA): TGTGCCAGCAGCCAAGATCTGCTAGCCCCATTGAATGAGCAGTTCTTC. Translated, it gives CASSQDLLAPLNEQFF.

This clone was seen a handful of times. V is TRBV7-9 and J is TRBJ1-4; D gene unclear. This CDR3 has 15 residues. Trimming cost V 6 bases and J 8 bases, with 19 bases left between them. Germline CDR1 is SEHNR and CDR2 is FQNEAQ (reference sequence). Written as DNA, the CDR3 is TGTGCCAGCAGTATCGGGTCATGGGGAGTCGAAAAACTGTTTTTT. Protein sequence: CASSIGSWGVEKLFF.

This sequence joins TRBV5-5 and TRBJ1-5; D is possibly TRBD1 (5 bases). CDR1 and CDR2 (germline): SGHKS, YYEKEE (reference sequence). The CDR3 has 14 amino acids. V was cut by 0 bases and J by 5 bases, with 9 bases left in between. CDR3 nucleotide sequence: TGTGCCAGCAGCTTGGTGGCGGGGGATCAGCCCCAGCATTTT. This sequence encodes CASSLVAGDQPQHF.

The genes are TRBV3-1 (or the pseudogene TRBV3-2) and TRBJ2-7, with TRBD1 matching 11 bases. Germline CDR1 reads LGHDT; CDR2 reads YNNKEL (reference sequence). CDR3 length: 14 residues. J lost 5 bases, V lost 3 bases, and 3 bases had no gene match. The CDR3 region has the DNA TGTGCCAGCAGCCACGGACAGGGGGCAAACGAGCAGTACTTC. Translated: CASSHGQGANEQYF.

The rearrangement uses TRBV2 and TRBJ2-4; no firm D call. Germline V gene data show CDR1 as SNHLY and CDR2 as FYNNEI. Trimming removed 6 bases at V and 8 bases at J, with 11 bases between. The CDR3 sequence is 12 residues long. The chain's CDR3 is CASRYGGDIQYF. CDR3 coding DNA: TGTGCCAGCAGGTACGGTGGAGACATTCAGTACTTC.

The chain couples TRBV6-5 to TRBJ1-6, with D perhaps TRBD1 (6 bases). The CDR3 totals 16 residues. With 0 bases removed from V and 7 bases from J, the gap between germline ends came to 13 bases. The germline V gene encodes CDR1 MNHEY and CDR2 SVGAGI. CDR3 sequence: CASSYSSGELNSPLHF. The CDR3 region has the DNA TGTGCCAGCAGTTACTCATCAGGGGAGTTGAATTCACCCCTCCACTTT.

CDR3 amino acids: CASSQVKWEDEQFF. Here the CDR3 DNA reads TGCGCCAGCAGCCAAGTTAAGTGGGAGGATGAGCAGTTCTTC. The rearrangement links TRBV4-1 to TRBJ2-1, with D tentatively TRBD2 (6 bases). This CDR3 has 14 amino acids. The V and J ends lost 1 base and 8 bases respectively, with 12 bases between them. Germline CDR1 is MGHRA and CDR2 is YSYEKL.

V usage is TRBV2 and J usage is TRBJ2-2, with D perhaps matching TRBD1 (5 bases). CDR1 is SNHLY and CDR2 is FYNNEI in the germline V gene. The CDR3 length is 15 residues. The V and J ends lost 1 base and 3 bases respectively, with 9 bases between them. In DNA, the CDR3 is TGTGCCAGCAGTGAAGACAGGAGTTACACCGGGGAGCTGTTTTTT. This translates into CASSEDRSYTGELFF.

The chain uses TRBV7-9 and TRBJ1-3, with a weak D call TRBD1 (5 bases). The CDR3 is made up of 18 amino acids. CDR1 and CDR2 (germline): SEHNR, FQNEAQ (reference sequence). V lost 4 bases and J lost 4, with 23 bases in between. CDR3: CASSSNPRGVPGGNTIYF. The DNA for the CDR3 is TGTGCCAGCAGCTCCAATCCTCGGGGGGTTCCAGGGGGAAACACCATATATTTT.

The chain joins TRBV6-1 to TRBJ2-5, with a possible D match to TRBD1 (6 bases). Germline CDR1 and CDR2: MNHNS and SASEGT. CDR3 size: 14 residues. Trimming removed 2 bases from V and 3 bases from J, with 10 bases in between. In DNA form, the CDR3 reads TGTGCCAGCAGTGAAAGGTACAGGGAAGAGACCCAGTACTTC. Its translation: CASSERYREETQYF.

The rearrangement links TRBV19 to TRBJ1-5; possibly TRBD1 for D (5 bases). The V gene's germline CDR1 is LNHDA and CDR2 SQIVND (reference sequence). This CDR3 has 17 residues. Trimming left V 5 bases short and J 2 bases short, with 19 bases between. The CDR3 loop reads CASSWTNQGHGNQPQHF. The CDR3 DNA reads TGTGCCAGTAGTTGGACCAATCAGGGTCACGGCAATCAGCCCCAGCATTTT.